The 9 T cell receptor beta chains below all came from one sample that was sequenced in a study of beta chain features in type 1 diabetes. Expressed TCRB transcripts were sequenced because the isolated RNA had all been reverse transcribed beforehand. Repertoires were generated with immunoSEQ multiplex PCR, while TCRdb's copy carries only in-frame clones and drops some. The sample lists hundreds of thousands of clones, approximately 15% occurring once. The specimen was naive CD4+ T cells from blood. The receptors stem from a man aged 25-45 years in good health.

The V call is TRBV4-2, the J call TRBJ2-5, with D hard to call. This CDR3 has 16 amino acids. Trimming shortened V by 1 base and J by 4 bases, and 16 bases separated the two germline ends. Germline CDR1 is LGHNA and CDR2 is YNFKEQ. For the CDR3, the DNA is TGTGCCAGCAGCCAAGGCCTCGCCTTGCTAATAGAGACCCAGTACTTC. It yields the protein CASSQGLALLIETQYF.

This clone has just a few counts. The rearrangement uses TRBV28 and TRBJ1-6; 7 bases match TRBD1. Germline V gene lookup returns CDR1 MDHEN and CDR2 SYDVKM. The CDR3 runs 13 residues. Trimming at V came to 5 bases and at J to 7 bases, leaving 2 bases not matched to a gene. The CDR3, as DNA: TGTGCCAGCAGTATGGACAGGAATTCACCCCTCCACTTT. Its translation: CASSMDRNSPLHF. The variable domain in full, completed from reference TRBV28 and TRBJ1-6, reads DVKVTQSSRYLVKRTGEKVFLECVQDMDHENMFWYRQDPGLGLRLIYFSYDVKMKEKGDIPEGYSVSREKKERFSLILESASTNQTSMYLCASSMDRNSPLHFGNGTRLTVT.

This clone was picked up a small number of times. The genes are TRBV7-9 and TRBJ2-1; 8 bases align to TRBD1. The V and J ends lost 2 bases and 2 bases, in that order; junction bases with no gene match: 8. CDR3 size: 17 residues. Germline V lookup: CDR1 SEHNR, CDR2 FQNEAQ (reference sequence). CDR3 nucleotide sequence: TGTGCCAGCAGCTTATTGGCGACAGGGGCTACCTACAATGAGCAGTTCTTC. Translated, it gives CASSLLATGATYNEQFF.

The chain recombines TRBV30 with TRBJ1-4; 10 bases agree with TRBD1. Germline CDR1 GTSNPN, CDR2 SVGIG (reference sequence). The junction had 12 bases not matched to a gene; V was cut back by 1 base and J by 10 bases. The CDR3 length is 16 residues. CDR3 DNA: TGTGCCTGGAGTGGACTCGGACAGGGGGAGTGGGGAAAACTGTTTTTT. It yields the protein CAWSGLGQGEWGKLFF.

This clone was seen only a few times. This sequence joins TRBV30 and TRBJ1-3, with D uncertain. The germline V gene encodes CDR1 GTSNPN and CDR2 SVGIG (reference sequence). This CDR3 region has 15 residues. The V and J ends lost 3 bases and 0 bases respectively, with 12 bases between them. In nucleotides, the CDR3 is TGTGCCTGGAGCCAGTACCCTAGCTCTGGAAACACCATATATTTT. Its protein is CAWSQYPSSGNTIYF.

The genes are TRBV9 and TRBJ2-5; TRBD2 aligns across 13 bases. After removal of 4 bases from V and 5 bases from J, the junction contained 14 bases not matched to a gene. The germline CDR1 and CDR2 sequences are SGDLS and YYNGEE. This CDR3 spans 18 amino acids. The CDR3 nucleotides read TGTGCCAGCAGCCCGCACGGACTAGCGGGAGTAGGTGCTGAGACCCAGTACTTC. Translated, it gives CASSPHGLAGVGAETQYF. The full variable domain, in which reference TRBV9 and TRBJ2-5 provide the parts outside the CDR3, is DSGVTQTPKHLITATGQRVTLRCSPRSGDLSVYWYQQSLDQGLQFLIQYYNGEERAKGNILERFSAQQFPDLHSELNLSSLELGDSALYFCASSPHGLAGVGAETQYFGPGTRLLVL.

This clone came up a few times. The chain couples TRBV23-1 to TRBJ2-5; D possibly corresponds to TRBD1 (5 bases). TRBV23-1 is sorted into the ORF group, with uncertain function. CDR3 size: 20 residues. Trimming cost V 3 bases and J 2 bases, with 28 bases left between them. In nucleotides, the CDR3 is TGCGCCAGCAGTCAGCGCAGGGTAGAAGGGCCTTTGTCGCATCAAGAGACCCAGTACTTC. It encodes CASSQRRVEGPLSHQETQYF.

The gene calls are TRBV30 and TRBJ1-3; D ambiguous. CDR1 is GTSNPN, CDR2 SVGIG, per germline (reference sequence). Trimming took off 1 base at V and 0 bases at J, with 10 bases between the two ends. This CDR3 is 15 amino acids long. The CDR3 nucleotides are TGTGCCTGGAGTGGGGTCGGGAACTCTGGAAACACCATATATTTT. Protein product: CAWSGVGNSGNTIYF.

The chain uses TRBV2 and TRBJ2-2, with D unclear. CDR1 and CDR2 from the germline V gene are SNHLY and FYNNEI. The ends were cut back, 6 bases at V and 3 bases at J, with 11 bases in the middle. The CDR3 contains 14 residues. The CDR3 reads CASSIGPHTGELFF. DNA of the CDR3: TGTGCCAGCAGCATAGGACCCCACACCGGGGAGCTGTTTTTT.